This is a list of T cell receptor beta chains from one sample in a study of blood T cell repertoires in COVID-19. Assay used: immunoSEQ multiplex PCR; TCRdb lists only in-frame clones, some missing. The sample shows about 300,000 clones, 70% to 90% of them seen only once. Sequencing was done on a sample of PBMCs or T cells enriched from blood (not recorded which). The source of these receptors is a woman under 40 who had recovered from COVID-19. Each CDR3 is given with its conserved first and last residue. Fields, in order: D gene, J gene, V gene, clone size, CDR3 DNA, CDR3 protein. D genes are given only for firm matches. Expanded clones are given a class, and other clones once, few, many or no size at all.

- | TRBJ1-2 | TRBV5-6 | - | TGTGCCAGCAGCCTGGACGGACTAGAGGGCTACACCTTC | CASSLDGLEGYTF
TRBD1 | TRBJ2-7 | TRBV3-1/TRBV3-2 | once | TGTGCCAGCAGCCAGGGACAGGGGCGCAGTTACGAGCAGTACTTC | CASSQGQGRSYEQYF
- | TRBJ1-5 | TRBV9 | - | TGTGCCAGCAGCGAACAGGGATATCAGCCCCAGCATTTT | CASSEQGYQPQHF
TRBD1 | TRBJ1-1 | TRBV5-1 | - | TGCGCCAGCAGCTTGACCGGGACAGCAGGGGTGAACACTGAAGCTTTCTTT | CASSLTGTAGVNTEAFF
- | TRBJ1-1 | TRBV5-8 | - | TGTGCCAGCAGCTTTCGGGGGACGGGGACTGAAGCTTTCTTT | CASSFRGTGTEAFF
- | TRBJ1-6 | TRBV6-1 | - | TGTGCCAGCAGTGAAGCGGTAGGGGGTAATTCACCCCTCCACTTT | CASSEAVGGNSPLHF
TRBD2 | TRBJ2-2 | TRBV18 | once | TGTGCCAGCTCACAGCGGGGACTGAACACCGGGGAGCTGTTTTTT | CASSQRGLNTGELFF
TRBD2 | TRBJ2-3 | TRBV6-6 | - | TGTGCCAGCAGCCACGGACTAGCCCTACTGACAGATACGCAGTATTTT | CASSHGLALLTDTQYF
- | TRBJ1-2 | TRBV18 | - | TGTGCCAGCTCATCGACCGCACCTAGCTATAACTATGGCTACACCTTC | CASSSTAPSYNYGYTF
- | TRBJ1-5 | TRBV30 | - | TGTGCCTGGAGTGTTCCTACCCCGGGCAATCAGCCCCAGCATTTT | CAWSVPTPGNQPQHF
- | TRBJ1-6 | TRBV6-1 | few | TGTGCCAGCAGTGAAAATCCGGGGTCCCTCTATAATTCACCCCTCCACTTT | CASSENPGSLYNSPLHF
- | TRBJ2-2 | TRBV9 | - | TGTGCCAGCAGCGTAGATGGCAAAATCCCCCCCGGGGAGCTGTTTTTT | CASSVDGKIPPGELFF
TRBD1 | TRBJ1-1 | TRBV9 | - | TGTGCCAGCAGCGTAGCGGACAGGCTAATGAACACTGAAGCTTTCTTT | CASSVADRLMNTEAFF
- | TRBJ1-2 | TRBV7-2 | - | TGTGCCAGCAGCTTAGCTTCTTCTGGCTACACCTTC | CASSLASSGYTF
- | TRBJ2-1 | TRBV12-3/TRBV12-4 | once | TGTGCCAGCAGTGAGTACAATGAGCAGTTCTTC | CASSEYNEQFF
- | TRBJ1-1 | TRBV3-1/TRBV3-2 | - | TGTGCCAGCAGCCGACGGGGAACGGCTGAAGCTTTCTTT | CASSRRGTAEAFF
- | TRBJ1-1 | TRBV19 | - | TGTGCCAGTACCCCGACAGGATTGAACACTGAAGCTTTCTTT | CASTPTGLNTEAFF
TRBD1 | TRBJ1-3 | TRBV14 | few | TGTGCCAGCAGCGCCCGGGGACAGGGGAGCGGAAACACCATATATTTT | CASSARGQGSGNTIYF
- | TRBJ1-6 | TRBV5-3 | - | TGTGCCAGAAGCTCAGCCCGTGACAGGACAGATTATAATTCACCCCTCCACTTT | CARSSARDRTDYNSPLHF
TRBD1 | TRBJ1-2 | TRBV27 | - | TGTGCCAGCAGTACAGGGGCCGATCCTCGCGGCTACACCTTC | CASSTGADPRGYTF
- | TRBJ1-2 | TRBV11-2 | - | TGTGCCAGCAGCTTAGATCAAGGACAGTCATTCTATGGCTACACCTTC | CASSLDQGQSFYGYTF
- | TRBJ1-1 | TRBV14 | - | TGTGCCAGCAGCTATGGCCTGAACACTGAAGCTTTCTTT | CASSYGLNTEAFF
TRBD1 | TRBJ1-1 | TRBV6-1 | once | TGTGCCAGCAACAGGGGGGCCTGGACTGAAGCTTTCTTT | CASNRGAWTEAFF
TRBD2 | TRBJ2-3 | TRBV11-2 | - | TGTGCCAGCATGCTGACGGGGGGAAAGACAGATACGCAGTATTTT | CASMLTGGKTDTQYF
TRBD1 | TRBJ1-4 | TRBV19 | - | TGTGCCAGCCGGGAGACAGGGAATGAAAAACTGTTTTTT | CASRETGNEKLFF
- | TRBJ1-1 | TRBV18 | - | TGTGCCAGCTCACTGGACATCAACACTGAAGCTTTCTTT | CASSLDINTEAFF
TRBD1 | TRBJ1-2 | TRBV27 | - | TGTGCCAGCAGTTCTGGGACAGTCAACTATGGCTACACCTTC | CASSSGTVNYGYTF
- | TRBJ1-4 | TRBV30 | - | TGTGCCTGGAGTTCTCCCGGCAGGGGCGTTGCAACTAATGAAAAACTGTTTTTT | CAWSSPGRGVATNEKLFF
- | TRBJ1-4 | TRBV2 | - | TGTGCCAGCAGTGCAGGGGCAACTAATGAAAAACTGTTTTTT | CASSAGATNEKLFF
TRBD1 | TRBJ1-2 | TRBV6-1 | - | TGTGCCAGCAGTGATGAGGGACAGGGACCCTATGGCTACACCTTC | CASSDEGQGPYGYTF
TRBD1 | TRBJ1-4 | TRBV19 | - | TGTGCCACCCGGGACAGGGGTTCGGCTAATGAAAAACTGTTTTTT | CATRDRGSANEKLFF
TRBD1 | TRBJ1-1 | TRBV7-2 | - | TGTGCCAGCAGCTTCACGACAGGGGTGAACACTGAAGCTTTCTTT | CASSFTTGVNTEAFF
- | TRBJ2-7 | TRBV11-3 | - | TGTGCCAGCAGCGCCCCCGGGACACAATACGAGCAGTACTTC | CASSAPGTQYEQYF
TRBD1 | TRBJ1-1 | TRBV3-1/TRBV3-2 | - | TGTGCCAGCCGACCGTGGGACAGCTTTAACACTGAAGCTTTCTTT | CASRPWDSFNTEAFF
- | TRBJ1-6 | TRBV9 | few | TGTGCCAGCAGCGTAGTGGAGGGAGAGGCCCTCCACTTT | CASSVVEGEALHF
- | TRBJ2-7 | TRBV15 | - | TGTGCCACCAGCAGAGATGGAGGACCCTACGAGCAGTACTTC | CATSRDGGPYEQYF
- | TRBJ1-2 | TRBV27 | - | TGTGCCAGCAGTCCGATAATCCGTACACAGGCTAATGGCTACACCTTC | CASSPIIRTQANGYTF
TRBD2 | TRBJ2-7 | TRBV3-1/TRBV3-2 | once | TGTGCCAGCAGCCACTTAGCGGGGGAGGCGAGCGAGCAGTACTTC | CASSHLAGEASEQYF
- | TRBJ1-5 | TRBV28 | - | TGTGCCAGCAGTTTCCCTCGGGGGGCTGTTCAGCCCCAGCATTTT | CASSFPRGAVQPQHF
TRBD1 | TRBJ1-2 | TRBV7-8 | - | TGTGCCAGCAGCCGGACAGGCGTCGGCTACACCTTC | CASSRTGVGYTF
- | TRBJ2-3 | TRBV7-3 | - | TGTGCCAGCAGCTTAGCGGGGCGTAGCACAGATACGCAGTATTTT | CASSLAGRSTDTQYF
TRBD2 | TRBJ2-1 | TRBV9 | - | TGTGCCAGCAGCGTAGATCCTAGCGGGGGGCCGCTAAATGAGCAGTTCTTC | CASSVDPSGGPLNEQFF